This T cell receptor beta chain appears in the sequencing data of a study of blood T cell repertoires in COVID-19. Overall study: The United States, Italy and Spain supplied acute and convalescent COVID-19 samples.

Germline-derived CDR1 and CDR2 are LNHNV and YYDKDF (reference sequence). V shed 0 bases and J shed 3 bases, with 15 bases lying between them. The CDR3 consists of 17 residues. Original processing methods: From reference gene primer amplification, estimates of nucleated cell counts were derived. Sequencing used immunoSEQ multiplex PCR; TCRdb keeps in-frame clones, though not all of them. The D gene and trimming were derived from the DNA, and the V and J assignments and clone size from that table. This table has 150,000 to 200,000 clones, around 94% appearing once. The chain combines TRBV15 with TRBJ2-1; possibly TRBD1 for D (5 bases). This sequence was found in a man aged 25 to 40 with COVID-19, enrolled during active disease. Source material: peripheral blood. The chain's CDR3 is CATSRDGRMGLYNEQFF. As DNA, the CDR3 is TGTGCCACCAGCAGAGATGGAAGAATGGGGCTCTACAATGAGCAGTTCTTC.